This entry is about one T cell receptor beta chain. The CDR3 is 14 amino acids. The ends were cut back, 0 bases at V and 7 bases at J, with 11 bases in the middle. Looked up from germline, CDR1 is SGHRS and CDR2 is YFSETQ. Measured with immunoSEQ multiplex PCR; TCRdb has only the in-frame clones, and not every one. Of approximately 150,000 clones in the sample, around 94% are singletons; the top ten hold 13% to 15%. This entry comes from a study of control samples from healthy donors and cancer patients. The chain employs TRBV5-1 and TRBJ2-1; D uncertain. The receptor's source is a man between 60 and 70 years old with colorectal cancer. Sequenced material: PBMCs. In nucleotides, the CDR3 is TGCGCCAGCAGCTTGGATCGACCCTGGAATGAGCAGTTCTTC. Encoded protein: CASSLDRPWNEQFF.